Listed here is a single TCR beta chain. This entry belongs to a study of T cell clonotyping in hematopoietic cell transplantation. Profiled with immunoSEQ multiplex PCR; TCRdb holds only in-frame clones, not every one. The table records roughly 13,000 clones, less than 98% of them present only once. CDR1 and CDR2 from the germline V gene are MNHEY and SMNVEV (reference sequence). Trimming cost V 7 bases and J 4 bases, with 11 bases left between them. The CDR3 totals 13 residues. The TCR originated in a female patient in her forties or fifties who had an allogeneic stem cell transplant from an unrelated donor, so T cells may come from the graft donor. Some clones in this sample may be carry-over from other donors' samples. The chain couples TRBV27 to TRBJ1-5; D may be TRBD1 (5 bases). The sample in question was peripheral blood mononuclear cells, obtained 30 days after allogeneic stem cell transplant. CDR3 coding DNA: TGTGCCAGCAAGAGGGGTGCGAATCAGCCCCAGCATTTT. Encoded protein: CASKRGANQPQHF.